This T cell receptor beta chain stems from a study of blood T cell repertoires in COVID-19. Study summary: Acute and convalescent COVID-19 specimens originated in the United States, Italy and Spain.

The CDR3 is 16 residues long. J gave up 3 bases and V 4 bases, and 7 bases lay outside the gene matches. Germline CDR1 is LNHDA and CDR2 is SQIVND (reference sequence). Original processing methods: Reference gene primer amplification gave nucleated cell count estimates. Libraries were prepared by immunoSEQ multiplex PCR; TCRdb keeps only in-frame clonotypes and omits some of them. The DNA gave D and trimming, while V, J and clone size come from that table. The table shows some 270,000 clones, with about 89% occurring only once. The origin of this receptor is a young man with acute or convalescent COVID-19. The chain links TRBV19 to TRBJ1-5, with TRBD1 matching over 9 bases. The sample comprised peripheral blood. The CDR3 nucleotides read TGTGCCAGTAGTACAAAACAGGGGGCAACCAATCAGCCCCAGCATTTT. Protein product: CASSTKQGATNQPQHF.